The T cell receptor beta chain under discussion was sequenced for a study of shared T cell receptors in the human thymus. Clones were read by immunoSEQ multiplex PCR, and TCRdb kept only the in-frame ones, dropping some. This sample yields hundreds of thousands of clones, of which over 75% are seen a single time; under 0.012% belongs to the top ten. Losses at the gene ends were 5 bases for V and 5 bases for J; bases not matched to a gene: 13. Per the germline V gene, CDR1 is MNHEY and CDR2 is SMNVEV (reference sequence). The CDR3 extends over 16 amino acids. The sample was also reused in another study, on human thymus T cells.

The chain employs TRBV27 and TRBJ1-2, with TRBD1 matching 8 bases. The receptor comes from a girl under three years old with a congenital heart defect. Sequenced sample: thymocytes. In DNA, the CDR3 is TGTGCCAGCAGTCCAATCGGGGGACAGGAGTATTATGGCTACACCTTC. Translating it yields CASSPIGGQEYYGYTF.